These T cell receptor beta chains were read from a single sample in a study of T cells in tuberculosis. The repertoire was sequenced with immunoSEQ multiplex PCR; TCRdb's copy has only in-frame clones and lacks some. Of 44,000 or so clones in the sample, about 96% were seen once. The sample consisted of PBMCs. Every receptor here comes from a donor between 10 and 35 years old with latent tuberculosis or without tuberculosis infection. CDR3s include the opening cysteine and the closing phenylalanine or tryptophan. The D gene is left open where the match is weak. The size entry is marked missing in some rows and otherwise reads once, few, many or a size class.

J gene: TRBJ1-1
clone size: .
V gene: TRBV7-2
D gene: .
CDR3 protein: CASSSQGYTEAFF
CDR3 DNA: TGTGCCAGCAGCTCTCAGGGCTACACTGAAGCTTTCTTT

J gene: TRBJ2-3
clone size: .
V gene: TRBV7-2
D gene: .
CDR3 protein: CASSLLADTQYF
CDR3 DNA: TGTGCCAGCAGCTTATTAGCAGATACGCAGTATTTT

J gene: TRBJ2-2
clone size: .
V gene: TRBV19
D gene: .
CDR3 protein: CASKYGAGELFF
CDR3 DNA: TGTGCCAGTAAATACGGGGCCGGGGAGCTGTTTTTT

J gene: TRBJ1-2
clone size: .
V gene: TRBV28
D gene: TRBD1
CDR3 protein: CATTDRADGYTF
CDR3 DNA: TGTGCCACGACAGACAGGGCCGATGGCTACACCTTC

J gene: TRBJ1-1
clone size: .
V gene: TRBV25-1
D gene: .
CDR3 protein: CASSGDMGYTEAFF
CDR3 DNA: TGTGCCAGCAGTGGGGACATGGGATACACTGAAGCTTTCTTT

J gene: TRBJ2-1
clone size: .
V gene: TRBV5-6
D gene: .
CDR3 protein: CASSFLRQGMNEQFF
CDR3 DNA: TGTGCCAGCAGCTTCCTCCGGCAGGGGATGAATGAGCAGTTCTTC

J gene: TRBJ2-7
clone size: once
V gene: TRBV7-6
D gene: .
CDR3 protein: CASSFLQDSYEQYF
CDR3 DNA: TGTGCCAGCAGCTTTCTACAGGACTCCTACGAGCAGTACTTC

J gene: TRBJ1-6
clone size: .
V gene: TRBV5-1
D gene: TRBD1
CDR3 protein: CASSNAGTENSPLHF
CDR3 DNA: TGCGCCAGCAGCAACGCCGGGACAGAGAATTCACCCCTCCACTTT

J gene: TRBJ1-6
clone size: .
V gene: TRBV11-2
D gene: .
CDR3 protein: CASSLHATGIYNSPLHF
CDR3 DNA: TGTGCCAGCAGCCTACACGCAACAGGAATTTATAATTCACCCCTCCACTTT

J gene: TRBJ2-3
clone size: .
V gene: TRBV7-8
D gene: TRBD1
CDR3 protein: CASSFRDRGLSDTQYF
CDR3 DNA: TGTGCCAGCAGCTTCAGGGACAGGGGATTATCAGATACGCAGTATTTT

J gene: TRBJ1-4
clone size: .
V gene: TRBV7-2
D gene: .
CDR3 protein: CASSSPRENEKLFF
CDR3 DNA: TGTGCCAGCAGCTCTCCCAGGGAAAACGAAAAACTGTTTTTT

J gene: TRBJ1-2
clone size: .
V gene: TRBV6-1
D gene: .
CDR3 protein: CASSEGASNYGYTF
CDR3 DNA: TGTGCCAGCAGTGAAGGGGCATCGAACTATGGCTACACCTTC

J gene: TRBJ2-4
clone size: .
V gene: TRBV6-6
D gene: TRBD1
CDR3 protein: CASSYLGQGSQNIQYF
CDR3 DNA: TGTGCCAGCAGTTACTTGGGACAGGGGAGCCAAAACATTCAGTACTTC

J gene: TRBJ2-7
clone size: .
V gene: TRBV7-6
D gene: TRBD1
CDR3 protein: CASSLKTGDYEQYF
CDR3 DNA: TGTGCCAGCAGCTTAAAGACAGGGGACTACGAGCAGTACTTC

J gene: TRBJ2-1
clone size: .
V gene: TRBV2
D gene: TRBD2
CDR3 protein: CAFGGLAGVLGSYNEQFF
CDR3 DNA: TGTGCCTTCGGCGGACTAGCGGGGGTGCTCGGGTCCTACAATGAGCAGTTCTTC

J gene: TRBJ1-1
clone size: .
V gene: TRBV6-6
D gene: TRBD1
CDR3 protein: CASSPGQGEAFF
CDR3 DNA: TGTGCCAGCAGTCCTGGACAGGGTGAAGCTTTCTTT

J gene: TRBJ2-3
clone size: .
V gene: TRBV6-1
D gene: .
CDR3 protein: CASSEKLGGGLTDTQYF
CDR3 DNA: TGTGCCAGCAGTGAAAAGTTGGGGGGGGGCTTGACAGATACGCAGTATTTT

J gene: TRBJ1-2
clone size: .
V gene: TRBV5-1
D gene: .
CDR3 protein: CASRTGVPYGYTF
CDR3 DNA: TGCGCCAGCAGGACAGGAGTACCCTATGGCTACACCTTC

J gene: TRBJ1-1
clone size: .
V gene: TRBV11-2
D gene: .
CDR3 protein: CASGPLFLGLGGNTEAFF
CDR3 DNA: TGTGCCAGCGGCCCGCTATTTTTGGGGTTGGGGGGGAACACTGAAGCTTTCTTT

J gene: TRBJ2-7
clone size: .
V gene: TRBV18
D gene: .
CDR3 protein: CASSPQGSLSYEQYF
CDR3 DNA: TGTGCCAGCTCACCCCAGGGTAGCCTCTCCTACGAGCAGTACTTC

J gene: TRBJ2-7
clone size: .
V gene: TRBV2
D gene: .
CDR3 protein: CASSEALIPGQVLADPYEQYF
CDR3 DNA: TGTGCCAGCAGTGAAGCGCTCATTCCGGGACAGGTTCTAGCGGACCCTTACGAGCAGTACTTC

J gene: TRBJ2-1
clone size: .
V gene: TRBV6-6
D gene: .
CDR3 protein: CASSYQANEQFF
CDR3 DNA: TGTGCCAGCAGTTATCAGGCAAATGAGCAGTTCTTC

J gene: TRBJ2-2
clone size: .
V gene: TRBV5-1
D gene: TRBD1
CDR3 protein: CASSKDRATHTGELFF
CDR3 DNA: TGCGCCAGCAGCAAGGACAGGGCCACGCACACCGGGGAGCTGTTTTTT

J gene: TRBJ1-5
clone size: .
V gene: TRBV6-1
D gene: TRBD1
CDR3 protein: CASSPTGTDQPQHF
CDR3 DNA: TGTGCCAGCAGTCCGACAGGGACCGATCAGCCCCAGCATTTT

J gene: TRBJ2-7
clone size: .
V gene: TRBV27
D gene: TRBD2
CDR3 protein: CASSGSGSPYEQYF
CDR3 DNA: TGTGCCAGCAGCGGGAGCGGGAGCCCCTACGAGCAGTACTTC

J gene: TRBJ1-1
clone size: .
V gene: TRBV21-1
D gene: .
CDR3 protein: CASSRRNTEAFF
CDR3 DNA: TGTGCCAGCAGCAGGAGGAACACTGAAGCTTTCTTT

J gene: TRBJ1-2
clone size: few
V gene: TRBV6-5
D gene: .
CDR3 protein: CASSPAGHYGYTF
CDR3 DNA: TGTGCCAGCAGTCCCGCGGGGCACTATGGCTACACCTTC

J gene: TRBJ2-7
clone size: .
V gene: TRBV9
D gene: TRBD1
CDR3 protein: CASSPDRGHGSYEQYF
CDR3 DNA: TGTGCCAGCAGCCCCGACAGGGGGCACGGCTCCTACGAGCAGTACTTC

J gene: TRBJ1-6
clone size: .
V gene: TRBV27
D gene: .
CDR3 protein: CASRLLFAGIQPLHF
CDR3 DNA: TGTGCGTCCAGGCTCCTCTTCGCCGGTATTCAACCCCTCCACTTT

J gene: TRBJ1-5
clone size: .
V gene: TRBV5-4
D gene: TRBD1
CDR3 protein: CASSSDRNQPQHF
CDR3 DNA: TGTGCCAGCAGCTCGGACAGGAATCAGCCCCAGCATTTT

J gene: TRBJ1-6
clone size: .
V gene: TRBV19
D gene: .
CDR3 protein: CASSIDHADNSPLHF
CDR3 DNA: TGTGCCAGTAGTATAGATCACGCGGATAATTCACCCCTCCACTTT

J gene: TRBJ2-3
clone size: .
V gene: TRBV29-1
D gene: TRBD2
CDR3 protein: CSVETSGGLTDTQYF
CDR3 DNA: TGCAGCGTGGAAACTAGCGGGGGACTCACAGATACGCAGTATTTT

J gene: TRBJ1-3
clone size: .
V gene: TRBV30
D gene: .
CDR3 protein: CAWIVRRNTIYF
CDR3 DNA: TGTGCCTGGATTGTCAGAAGAAACACCATATATTTT

J gene: TRBJ1-1
clone size: .
V gene: TRBV19
D gene: .
CDR3 protein: CASSRQAYTEAFF
CDR3 DNA: TGTGCCAGTAGTAGACAGGCCTACACTGAAGCTTTCTTT

J gene: TRBJ2-7
clone size: once
V gene: TRBV6-5
D gene: .
CDR3 protein: CASSSRSYINEQYF
CDR3 DNA: TGTGCCAGCAGTTCCCGGAGCTATATCAACGAGCAGTACTTC

J gene: TRBJ1-1
clone size: .
V gene: TRBV19
D gene: .
CDR3 protein: CASSMIGGVNTEAFF
CDR3 DNA: TGTGCCAGTAGTATGATAGGAGGGGTGAACACTGAAGCTTTCTTT

J gene: TRBJ1-3
clone size: .
V gene: TRBV29-1
D gene: .
CDR3 protein: CSVEDPWMGGNTIYF
CDR3 DNA: TGCAGCGTTGAAGATCCCTGGATGGGCGGAAACACCATATATTTT

J gene: TRBJ2-7
clone size: .
V gene: TRBV4-2
D gene: .
CDR3 protein: CASSQEGANEQYF
CDR3 DNA: TGTGCCAGCAGCCAAGAGGGGGCTAATGAGCAGTACTTC

J gene: TRBJ2-2
clone size: .
V gene: TRBV6-6
D gene: .
CDR3 protein: CASRDTQVGELFF
CDR3 DNA: TGTGCCAGCAGGGATACCCAGGTCGGGGAGCTGTTTTTT

J gene: TRBJ2-3
clone size: .
V gene: TRBV9
D gene: TRBD2
CDR3 protein: CASSPLAETQYF
CDR3 DNA: TGTGCCAGCAGCCCTCTAGCGGAAACGCAGTATTTT

J gene: TRBJ1-1
clone size: .
V gene: TRBV21-1
D gene: .
CDR3 protein: CASSPTGIPGSTEAFF
CDR3 DNA: TGTGCCAGCAGCCCCACAGGGATACCAGGGAGCACTGAAGCTTTCTTT

J gene: TRBJ2-3
clone size: .
V gene: TRBV9
D gene: TRBD2
CDR3 protein: CASSPGTSGGSSTDTQYF
CDR3 DNA: TGTGCCAGCAGCCCAGGGACTAGCGGGGGGTCTAGCACAGATACGCAGTATTTT

J gene: TRBJ1-5
clone size: .
V gene: TRBV5-8
D gene: .
CDR3 protein: CASSPGSSNQPQHF
CDR3 DNA: TGTGCCAGCAGCCCCGGGTCTAGCAATCAGCCCCAGCATTTT

J gene: TRBJ1-1
clone size: once
V gene: TRBV7-8
D gene: TRBD1
CDR3 protein: CASSVTGQTLNTEAFF
CDR3 DNA: TGTGCCAGCAGCGTCACGGGACAGACGTTGAACACTGAAGCTTTCTTT

J gene: TRBJ1-5
clone size: .
V gene: TRBV10-3
D gene: .
CDR3 protein: CAISVNNQPQHF
CDR3 DNA: TGTGCCATCAGTGTTAACAATCAGCCCCAGCATTTT

J gene: TRBJ2-5
clone size: .
V gene: TRBV15
D gene: TRBD2
CDR3 protein: CATSRAGSSGGRGETQYF
CDR3 DNA: TGTGCCACCAGCAGAGCGGGATCTAGCGGGGGGCGGGGAGAGACCCAGTACTTC

J gene: TRBJ2-3
clone size: once
V gene: TRBV14
D gene: .
CDR3 protein: CASSQVNWRGDSSTDTQYF
CDR3 DNA: TGTGCCAGCAGCCAAGTGAATTGGCGGGGAGATTCTAGCACAGATACGCAGTATTTT

J gene: TRBJ2-7
clone size: .
V gene: TRBV19
D gene: .
CDR3 protein: CASSIAWIETATYEQYF
CDR3 DNA: TGTGCCAGTAGTATAGCGTGGATCGAGACAGCGACCTACGAGCAGTACTTC

J gene: TRBJ2-2
clone size: once
V gene: TRBV7-7
D gene: .
CDR3 protein: CASSSSTGPGTGELFF
CDR3 DNA: TGTGCCAGCAGCTCGAGCACAGGGCCGGGGACCGGGGAGCTGTTTTTT

J gene: TRBJ2-7
clone size: .
V gene: TRBV29-1
D gene: TRBD1
CDR3 protein: CSAVTGSSYEQYF
CDR3 DNA: TGCAGCGCCGTGACAGGGAGCTCCTACGAGCAGTACTTC

J gene: TRBJ2-3
clone size: .
V gene: TRBV28
D gene: TRBD2
CDR3 protein: CASSLVAGGQDTQYF
CDR3 DNA: TGTGCCAGCAGTTTGGTAGCGGGAGGGCAAGATACGCAGTATTTT